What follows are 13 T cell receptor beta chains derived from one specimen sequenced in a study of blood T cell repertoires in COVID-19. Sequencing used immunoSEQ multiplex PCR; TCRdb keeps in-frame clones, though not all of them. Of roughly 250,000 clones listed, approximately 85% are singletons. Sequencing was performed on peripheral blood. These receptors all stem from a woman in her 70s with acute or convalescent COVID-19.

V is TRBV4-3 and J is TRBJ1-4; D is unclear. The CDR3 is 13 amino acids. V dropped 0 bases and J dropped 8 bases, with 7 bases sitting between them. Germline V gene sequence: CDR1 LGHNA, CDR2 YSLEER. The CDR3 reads CASSQDGSEKLFF. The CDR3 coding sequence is TGCGCCAGCAGCCAAGATGGTAGCGAAAAACTGTTTTTT.

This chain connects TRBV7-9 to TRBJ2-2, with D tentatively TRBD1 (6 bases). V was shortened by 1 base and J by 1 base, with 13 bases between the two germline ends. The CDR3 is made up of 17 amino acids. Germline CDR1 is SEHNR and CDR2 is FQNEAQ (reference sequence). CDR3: CASSLGSGTLNTGELFF. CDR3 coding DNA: TGTGCCAGCAGCTTAGGGTCCGGGACACTGAACACCGGGGAGCTGTTTTTT.

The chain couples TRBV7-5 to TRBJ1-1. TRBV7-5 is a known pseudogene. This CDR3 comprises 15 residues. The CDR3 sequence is CARSSATWSGTEAFF. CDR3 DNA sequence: TGTGCCAGAAGCTCGGCCACATGGAGCGGCACTGAAGCTTTCTTT.

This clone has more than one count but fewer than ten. The CDR3 spells CASSQGPIRRTGNEKLFF. The CDR3 region has the DNA TGCGCCAGCAGCCAAGGACCCATCCGAAGGACAGGGAATGAAAAACTGTTTTTT. The genes are TRBV4-1 and TRBJ1-4, with 8 bases aligning to TRBD1. V shed 1 base, J shed 5 bases, and the junction held 12 bases outside the gene matches. Germline CDR1 reads MGHRA; CDR2 reads YSYEKL. The CDR3 spans 18 residues.

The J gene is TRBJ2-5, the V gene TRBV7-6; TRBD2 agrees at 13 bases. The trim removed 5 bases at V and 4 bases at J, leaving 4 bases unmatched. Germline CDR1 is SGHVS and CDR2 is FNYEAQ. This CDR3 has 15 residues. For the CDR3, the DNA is TGTGCCAGCAGCGGACTAGCGGGGGCCCGAGAGACCCAGTACTTC. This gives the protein CASSGLAGARETQYF.

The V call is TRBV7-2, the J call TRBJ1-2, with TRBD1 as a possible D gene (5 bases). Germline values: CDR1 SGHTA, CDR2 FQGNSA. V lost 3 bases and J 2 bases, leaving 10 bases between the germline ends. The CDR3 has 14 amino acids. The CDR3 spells CASSFPQENYGYTF. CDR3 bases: TGTGCCAGCAGCTTCCCACAGGAGAACTATGGCTACACCTTC.

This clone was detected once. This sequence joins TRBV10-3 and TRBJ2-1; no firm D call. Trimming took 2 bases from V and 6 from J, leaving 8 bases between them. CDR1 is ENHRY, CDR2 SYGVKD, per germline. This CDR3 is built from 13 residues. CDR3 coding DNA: TGTGCCATCAGTGAGGGGCTGATCAATGAGCAGTTCTTC. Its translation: CAISEGLINEQFF.

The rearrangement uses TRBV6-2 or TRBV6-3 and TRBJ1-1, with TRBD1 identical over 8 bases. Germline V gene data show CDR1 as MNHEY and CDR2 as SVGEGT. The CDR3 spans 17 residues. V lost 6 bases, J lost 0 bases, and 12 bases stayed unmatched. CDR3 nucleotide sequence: TGTGCCAGCAGCCAGACAGGGGCCGTCGTCATGAACACTGAAGCTTTCTTT. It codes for CASSQTGAVVMNTEAFF.

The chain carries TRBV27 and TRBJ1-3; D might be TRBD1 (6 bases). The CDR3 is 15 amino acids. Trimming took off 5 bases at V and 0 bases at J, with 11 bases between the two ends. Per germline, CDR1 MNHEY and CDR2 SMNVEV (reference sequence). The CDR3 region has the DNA TGTGCCAGCAGTCCAACACAGGGCTCTGGAAACACCATATATTTT. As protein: CASSPTQGSGNTIYF.

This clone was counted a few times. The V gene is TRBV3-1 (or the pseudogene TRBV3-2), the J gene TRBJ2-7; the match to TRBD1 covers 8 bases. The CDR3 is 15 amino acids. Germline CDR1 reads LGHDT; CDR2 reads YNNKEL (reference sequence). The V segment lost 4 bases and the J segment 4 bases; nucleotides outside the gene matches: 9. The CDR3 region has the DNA TGTGCCAGCAGCCCAGGGGGCGCGTTCTCTTACGAGCAGTACTTC. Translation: CASSPGGAFSYEQYF.

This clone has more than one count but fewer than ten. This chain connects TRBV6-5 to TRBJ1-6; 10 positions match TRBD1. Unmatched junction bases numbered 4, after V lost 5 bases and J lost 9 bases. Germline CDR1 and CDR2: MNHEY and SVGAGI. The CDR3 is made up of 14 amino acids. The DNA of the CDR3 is TGTGCCAGCAGTAACGACAGGGGGCGTTCACCCCTCCACTTT. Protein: CASSNDRGRSPLHF.

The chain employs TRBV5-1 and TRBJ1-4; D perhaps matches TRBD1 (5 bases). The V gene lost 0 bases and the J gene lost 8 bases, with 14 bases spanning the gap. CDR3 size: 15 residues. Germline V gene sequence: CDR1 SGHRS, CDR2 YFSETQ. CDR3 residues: CASSLEATGREKLFF. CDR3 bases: TGCGCCAGCAGCTTGGAAGCAACAGGACGGGAAAAACTGTTTTTT.

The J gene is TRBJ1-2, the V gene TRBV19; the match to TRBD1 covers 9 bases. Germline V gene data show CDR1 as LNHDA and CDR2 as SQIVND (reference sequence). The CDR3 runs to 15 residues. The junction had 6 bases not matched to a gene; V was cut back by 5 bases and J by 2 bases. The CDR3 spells CASSQGTGTNYGYTF. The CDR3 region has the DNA TGTGCCAGTAGTCAGGGGACAGGGACGAACTATGGCTACACCTTC. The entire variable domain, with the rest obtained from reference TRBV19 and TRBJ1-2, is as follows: DGGITQSPKYLFRKEGQNVTLSCEQNLNHDAMYWYRQDPGQGLRLIYYSQIVNDFQKGDIAEGYSVSREKKESFPLTVTSAQKNPTAFYLCASSQGTGTNYGYTFGSGTRLTVV.